Shown below are 28 T cell receptor beta chains from a single sample sequenced in a study of cytomegalovirus exposure and HLA in healthy donors. Use of 60 Vbeta and 13 Jbeta primers characterized the PCR. The protocol was immunoSEQ multiplex PCR, while the TCRdb copy is restricted to in-frame clones and leaves out a portion. Found here are around 110,000 clones, approximately 79% of them singletons; the top ten hold approximately 2%. Sample: PBMCs. The receptors stem from a young man in good health and CMV-seronegative.

CDR3 protein: CASSDGGLTYEQYF. In nucleotides, the CDR3 is TGCGCCAGCAGCGACGGGGGATTGACCTACGAGCAGTACTTC. This rearrangement joins TRBV5-1 to TRBJ2-7, with a weak D call TRBD2 (6 bases). V was pared by 4 bases and J by 2 bases, with 13 bases between. This CDR3 spans 14 amino acids. In germline, CDR1 is SGHRS, CDR2 YFSETQ.

Only a few counts were recorded for this clone. The chain recombines TRBV28 with TRBJ1-2, with D uncertain. The CDR3 covers 12 residues. The V and J ends lost 6 bases and 4 bases respectively, with 9 bases between them. Germline V lookup: CDR1 MDHEN, CDR2 SYDVKM. The DNA for the CDR3 is TGTGCCAGCAGAGACGGAGCCTATGGCTACACCTTC. This translates into CASRDGAYGYTF.

This clone has just a few counts. The chain joins TRBV6-6 to TRBJ2-1; 12 nucleotides agree with TRBD2. Germline CDR1 and CDR2: MNHNY and SVGAGI (reference sequence). The J segment lost 9 bases and the V segment lost 6 bases, leaving 9 bases of the junction unmatched. The CDR3 totals 15 residues. The CDR3 DNA reads TGTGCCAGCAGCTCGGCACTAGCGGGGGGAGCTGAGCAGTTCTTC. Its translation: CASSSALAGGAEQFF.

The rearrangement uses TRBV4-3 and TRBJ2-1; the match to TRBD1 covers 7 bases. The CDR3 spans 15 residues. V gave up 4 bases and J gave up 4 bases; unmatched junction bases: 7. Germline V gene lookup returns CDR1 LGHNA and CDR2 YSLEER. The CDR3 DNA sequence: TGCGCCAGCAGCCCCCGGTGGGGACAGTACAATGAGCAGTTCTTC. Protein product: CASSPRWGQYNEQFF.

The rearrangement links TRBV9 to TRBJ1-1, with 8 nucleotides matching TRBD1. Germline V gene lookup returns CDR1 SGDLS and CDR2 YYNGEE. The CDR3 has 18 amino acids. V was clipped by 3 bases and J by 1 base; unmatched bases: 14. The CDR3, as DNA: TGTGCCAGCAGCGCCCGGACAGGGACAGTTATGGGGAACACTGAAGCTTTCTTT. It encodes CASSARTGTVMGNTEAFF.

This chain connects TRBV4-3 to TRBJ2-7; no clear D gene. V was pared by 0 bases and J by 2 bases, with 11 bases between. This CDR3 has 15 residues. The germline CDR1 and CDR2 sequences are LGHNA and YSLEER. The CDR3 nucleotides are TGCGCCAGCAGCCAAGACAGGTTCCTCGCCTACGAGCAGTACTTC. It translates to CASSQDRFLAYEQYF.

The chain is built from TRBV6-6 and TRBJ1-5, with TRBD1 matching over 7 bases. This CDR3 spans 15 amino acids. The germline CDR1 and CDR2 sequences are MNHNY and SVGAGI (reference sequence). V trimming: 8 bases; J trimming: 0 bases; junction bases outside the gene matches: 7. The CDR3 DNA reads TGTGCCAGCCAGGGGGACCCTTATAGCAATCAGCCCCAGCATTTT. Translation gives CASQGDPYSNQPQHF.

DNA for the CDR3: TGTGCCAGTAGTCCAAGACAGGGAGGAAGGGGCAATCAGCCCCAGCATTTT. Its translation: CASSPRQGGRGNQPQHF. The V and J genes are TRBV19 and TRBJ1-5; 7 nucleotides agree with TRBD1. There are 17 residues in the CDR3. V was pared by 5 bases and J by 2 bases, with 12 bases of the junction left unmatched. Germline V gene lookup returns CDR1 LNHDA and CDR2 SQIVND (reference sequence).

This clone was seen a few times. The genes are TRBV10-2 and TRBJ1-5; 9 bases map to TRBD1. The CDR3 totals 13 residues. From germline, CDR1 is WSHSY and CDR2 SAAADI. V shed 8 bases, J shed 4 bases, and the junction held 3 bases outside the gene matches. CDR3 residues: CASGDRVNQPQHF. The CDR3 DNA sequence: TGCGCCAGCGGGGACAGGGTTAATCAGCCCCAGCATTTT.

CDR3 residues: CASSVAMLAANTGELFF. The DNA of the CDR3 is TGTGCCAGCAGCGTAGCTATGCTAGCGGCGAACACCGGGGAGCTGTTTTTT. The chain recombines TRBV9 with TRBJ2-2; 7 bases match TRBD2. Germline assignment: CDR1 SGDLS and CDR2 YYNGEE. The length of the CDR3 is 17 residues. J lost 0 bases, V lost 0 bases, and 5 bases had no gene match. The variable domain in full, completed from reference TRBV9 and TRBJ2-2, reads DSGVTQTPKHLITATGQRVTLRCSPRSGDLSVYWYQQSLDQGLQFLIQYYNGEERAKGNILERFSAQQFPDLHSELNLSSLELGDSALYFCASSVAMLAANTGELFFGEGSRLTVL.

On this clone itself: Because the CDR3 is missing its conserved closing phenylalanine or tryptophan, this is likely a read error. The genes are TRBV9 and TRBJ1-2; 9 bases line up with TRBD1. Losses at the gene ends were 4 bases for V and 4 bases for J; bases not matched to a gene: 11. Germline V gene lookup returns CDR1 SGDLS and CDR2 YYNGEE. The CDR3 is 16 amino acids. CDR3 protein: CASSSSGTGPPYGYTL. CDR3 nucleotides: TGTGCCAGCAGCTCCTCCGGGACAGGGCCCCCCTATGGCTACACCCTC.

The genes are TRBV28 and TRBJ1-6, with D hard to call. V was pared by 10 bases and J by 0 bases, with 16 bases between. The CDR3 has 16 residues. Per germline, CDR1 MDHEN and CDR2 SYDVKM. The DNA for the CDR3 is TGTGCCAACACGTCCCGGAGGAGCTCCTATAATTCACCCCTCCACTTT. Protein product: CANTSRRSSYNSPLHF.

J is TRBJ2-5 and V is TRBV7-8; a weak D match, TRBD1 (6 bases). The DNA matches TRBJ2-7 better at its end, which makes the J call doubtful. This CDR3 has 12 residues. Germline CDR1 and CDR2: SGHVS and FQNEAQ. The CDR3, as DNA: TGTGCCAGCAGCCGAGGGGGATACGAGCAGTACTTC. Translating gives CASSRGGYEQYF.

The V gene is TRBV4-1, the J gene TRBJ1-4, with no clear D. In germline, CDR1 is MGHRA, CDR2 YSYEKL. Trimming stripped 0 bases from V and 4 bases from J, with 18 bases between. This CDR3 spans 18 amino acids. This CDR3 reads CASSQDPVGVGYNEKLFF. For the CDR3, the DNA is TGCGCCAGCAGCCAAGATCCGGTCGGGGTGGGGTATAATGAAAAACTGTTTTTT.

The chain couples TRBV29-1 to TRBJ1-1; a weak D match, TRBD1 (5 bases). CDR3 size: 14 residues. Trimming took 3 bases from V and 10 from J, leaving 21 bases between them. CDR1 SQVTM and CDR2 ANQGSEA come from the germline V gene. CDR3 sequence reads: CSVDQSGGAKGAFF. The CDR3 DNA follows: TGCAGCGTTGATCAATCCGGAGGGGCGAAGGGAGCTTTCTTT.

The rearrangement joins TRBV6-6 to TRBJ1-5; D is unresolved. The V gene's germline CDR1 is MNHNY and CDR2 SVGAGI (reference sequence). CDR3 length: 12 residues. The germline V and J ends were trimmed by 3 bases and 11 bases, with 11 bases remaining between them. The CDR3 loop is CASSYKGEAQHF. DNA for the CDR3: TGTGCCAGCAGTTATAAAGGAGAGGCCCAGCATTTT.

The chain links TRBV6-6 to TRBJ1-5; no clear D. The V gene lost 2 bases and the J gene lost 5 bases, with 7 bases spanning the gap. CDR1 and CDR2 from the germline V gene are MNHNY and SVGAGI (reference sequence). This CDR3 contains 13 residues. CDR3 sequence: CASSYPPDQPQHF. In DNA form, the CDR3 reads TGTGCCAGCAGTTACCCCCCCGATCAGCCCCAGCATTTT.

This clone was observed a handful of times. The chain uses TRBV5-6 and TRBJ2-3, with D hard to call. The CDR3 runs to 12 residues. Germline CDR1 and CDR2: SGHDT and YYEEEE. V was clipped by 3 bases and J by 8 bases, with 10 bases between them. DNA of the CDR3: TGTGCCAGCAGCTCCCCTCCCGGTACGCAGTATTTT. It is translated as CASSSPPGTQYF.

The gene calls are TRBV2 and TRBJ2-1, with D maybe TRBD1 (6 bases). This CDR3 has 15 amino acids. Deletions cut 5 bases from V and 8 bases from J, with 19 bases between. Germline V gene data show CDR1 as SNHLY and CDR2 as FYNNEI. The CDR3 DNA sequence: TGTGCCAGCAGTCTAAAAGGGACACCCCCGGATGAGCAGTTCTTC. Its protein is CASSLKGTPPDEQFF.

V usage is TRBV4-2 and J usage is TRBJ2-5; TRBD2 matches at 13 bases. Germline CDR1 reads LGHNA; CDR2 reads YNFKEQ. V dropped 0 bases and J dropped 9; count of bases not matched to a gene: 7. The CDR3 runs 16 residues. CDR3 residues: CASSQDATSGGRAQYF. CDR3 in DNA: TGTGCCAGCAGCCAAGATGCGACTAGCGGGGGGAGGGCCCAGTACTTC.

The chain has TRBV9 and TRBJ1-4; D unresolved. Germline V gene data show CDR1 as SGDLS and CDR2 as YYNGEE. The CDR3 has 15 residues. V was shortened by 0 bases and J by 5 bases, with 11 bases between the two germline ends. DNA for the CDR3: TGTGCCAGCAGCGTAGGTTTCGCAGGCAATGAAAAACTGTTTTTT. Translation: CASSVGFAGNEKLFF.

CDR3 DNA sequence: TGTGCCAGCAGCTTGGGGAGGCCGGACACCATATATTTT. Protein: CASSLGRPDTIYF. The chain has TRBV5-6 and TRBJ1-3; no firm D call. The germline gives CDR1 SGHDT, CDR2 YYEEEE. The CDR3 consists of 13 residues. Trimming took off 0 bases at V and 8 bases at J, with 9 bases between the two ends.

About this clone: The junction and the germline gene differ at one end; a read error may be behind it. The chain is built from TRBV7-3 and TRBJ2-1, with 12 bases that match TRBD2. The V gene's germline CDR1 is SGHTA and CDR2 FQGTGA. The CDR3 consists of 15 residues. The chain's CDR3 is CASSSSGGAHNGQFF. The CDR3 DNA is TGTGCCAGCAGCTCTAGCGGGGGGGCCCACAATGGGCAGTTCTTC.

This clone was observed a single time. The rearrangement uses TRBV11-3 and TRBJ2-3; TRBD1 matches at 9 bases. V lost 5 bases and J lost 4; bases outside the gene matches: 7. This CDR3 region has 15 residues. Per the germline V gene, CDR1 is SGHNT and CDR2 is YENEEA. The CDR3 nucleotides are TGTGCCAGCAGCCGCCGGACAGGGGAGGCAGATACGCAGTATTTT. Protein sequence: CASSRRTGEADTQYF.

V is TRBV27 and J is TRBJ1-2; maybe TRBD1 (6 bases). Germline V gene sequence: CDR1 MNHEY, CDR2 SMNVEV (reference sequence). Trimming stripped 6 bases from V and 0 bases from J, with 14 bases between. The CDR3 runs 15 residues. CDR3 sequence reads: CASRTGQFSNYGYTF. In nucleotides, the CDR3 is TGTGCCAGCAGAACCGGACAGTTCTCTAACTATGGCTACACCTTC.

The chain links TRBV11-3 to TRBJ1-1, with 8 bases that match TRBD1. Germline assignment: CDR1 SGHNT and CDR2 YENEEA. The CDR3 sequence is 14 residues long. The V and J ends lost 5 bases and 6 bases, in that order; junction bases with no gene match: 8. This chain's CDR3 is CASSGRGTGSEAFF. As DNA, the CDR3 is TGTGCCAGCAGCGGCCGTGGGACAGGCTCTGAAGCTTTCTTT. Full variable domain (missing parts from reference TRBV11-3 and TRBJ1-1): EAGVVQSPRYKIIEKKQPVAFWCNPISGHNTLYWYLQNLGQGPELLIRYENEEAVDDSQLPKDRFSAERLKGVDSTLKIQPAELGDSAVYLCASSGRGTGSEAFFGQGTRLTVV.

Here the CDR3 DNA reads TGTGCCAGTATCACAGGACCAACTTCTAACTATGGCTACACCTTC. Its protein product is CASITGPTSNYGYTF. The rearrangement joins TRBV19 to TRBJ1-2; D might be TRBD1 (5 bases). Trimming cost V 7 bases and J 0 bases, with 15 bases left between them. This CDR3 is 15 amino acids long. Germline lookup yields CDR1 LNHDA and CDR2 SQIVND (reference sequence).

The gene calls are TRBV9 and TRBJ2-7; TRBD1 is a possible D gene (5 bases). Trimming stripped 0 bases from V and 3 bases from J, with 13 bases between. The germline gives CDR1 SGDLS, CDR2 YYNGEE. This CDR3 contains 15 residues. Here the CDR3 DNA reads TGTGCCAGCAGCGTAGCTCCAGGGCTCCACTACGAGCAGTACTTC. It codes for CASSVAPGLHYEQYF. Filled out from reference TRBV9 and TRBJ2-7, the complete variable domain reads DSGVTQTPKHLITATGQRVTLRCSPRSGDLSVYWYQQSLDQGLQFLIQYYNGEERAKGNILERFSAQQFPDLHSELNLSSLELGDSALYFCASSVAPGLHYEQYFGPGTRLTVT.